Presented here are 4 T cell receptor beta chains from one specimen sequenced in a study of human T cells and chemical hapten exposure. As to time point: patch test 1, 2 weeks after DPC sensitization. The treatment: therapeutic diphenylcyclopropenone sensitization with weekly scalp DPC. TCRdb analysed the RACE reads with MiXCR anew, one entry per CDR3 protein. The sample yields roughly 380,000 distinct CDR3 sequences, approximately 5% seen once. This specimen consisted of whole blood, obtained in connection with sensitization to the hapten diphenylcyclopropenone (DPC). Every receptor here comes from a woman aged 45-65 years with alopecia areata. Some clones in this sample may be carry-over from other donors' samples.

The V gene is TRBV28, the J gene TRBJ1-4, with a weak D call TRBD1 (5 bases). The CDR3 extends over 13 amino acids. The germline CDR1 and CDR2 sequences are MDHEN and SYDVKM. The V and J ends lost 5 bases and 7 bases respectively, with 11 bases between them. The CDR3 DNA reads as TGTGCCAGCAGTGGGGGAGGCAGTGAAAAACTGTTTTTT. Its protein is CASSGGGSEKLFF.

This clonotype has just a few counts. The genes are TRBV6-2 or TRBV6-3 and TRBJ1-6; no clear D. The V gene lost 4 bases and the J gene lost 6 bases, with 13 bases spanning the gap. Per the germline V gene, CDR1 is MNHEY and CDR2 is SVGEGT. The CDR3 covers 15 residues. CDR3 nucleotides: TGTGCCAGCAGTTTCGACGGATTCGCTAATTCACCCCTCCACTTT. Protein product: CASSFDGFANSPLHF.

Ten or more counts support this clonotype. This rearrangement joins TRBV29-1 to TRBJ1-4, with TRBD1 matching over 12 bases. The CDR3 runs 14 residues. CDR1 is SQVTM, CDR2 ANQGSEA, per germline. V lost 6 bases to trimming and J lost 5 bases; unmatched junction nucleotides: 4. The CDR3 is CSVGTGGLNEKLFF. The CDR3 nucleotides are TGCAGCGTGGGGACAGGGGGCTTGAATGAAAAACTGTTTTTT.

The sample holds many counts of this clonotype. V usage is TRBV5-1 and J usage is TRBJ2-3; D is perhaps TRBD1 (5 bases). Germline assignment: CDR1 SGHRS and CDR2 YFSETQ. This CDR3 region has 15 residues. V was cut by 5 bases and J by 2 bases, with 15 bases left in between. The DNA of the CDR3 is TGCGCCAGCAGTCACCGCCGACAGACCACAGATACGCAGTATTTT. Encoded protein: CASSHRRQTTDTQYF.